Below are 30 T cell receptor beta chains sequenced from a single sample in a study of glioma-infiltrating T cells after dendritic cell vaccination. This table comes from immunoSEQ multiplex PCR, and its TCRdb copy is limited to in-frame clones, with some not included. The sample records under 130,000 clones, around 90% being singletons. As for time point: after dendritic cell vaccination, including at tumor progression/relapse. This material consisted of blood, taken after dendritic cell vaccination. The receptors were gathered from a human donor with glioblastoma.

The genes are TRBV6-5 and TRBJ2-7, with 10 bases fitting TRBD1. CDR3 length: 13 amino acids. Germline values: CDR1 MNHEY, CDR2 SVGAGI. After removal of 5 bases from V and 5 bases from J, the junction contained 3 bases not matched to a gene. This CDR3 reads CASSTGQGDEQYF. The DNA of the CDR3 is TGTGCCAGCAGTACAGGACAGGGGGACGAGCAGTACTTC.

The chain combines TRBV9 with TRBJ2-5; D might be TRBD2 (8 bases). The CDR3 has 15 amino acids. The germline V gene encodes CDR1 SGDLS and CDR2 YYNGEE. The V gene lost 6 bases and the J gene lost 2 bases, with 17 bases spanning the gap. This CDR3 is CASTSRGGQQETQYF. The CDR3 nucleotides read TGTGCCAGCACCTCCCGGGGGGGACAGCAAGAGACCCAGTACTTC. Drawing the rest from reference TRBV9 and TRBJ2-5, the complete variable domain is DSGVTQTPKHLITATGQRVTLRCSPRSGDLSVYWYQQSLDQGLQFLIQYYNGEERAKGNILERFSAQQFPDLHSELNLSSLELGDSALYFCASTSRGGQQETQYFGPGTRLLVL.

This clone was picked up one time. The rearrangement joins TRBV9 to TRBJ2-1; 9 bases map to TRBD2. CDR3 length equals 15 residues. CDR1 and CDR2 from the germline V gene are SGDLS and YYNGEE. Losses at the gene ends were 4 bases for V and 2 bases for J; bases not matched to a gene: 4. The DNA of the CDR3 is TGTGCCAGCAGCCCCCGACTAGCGGCCTACAATGAGCAGTTCTTC. It translates to CASSPRLAAYNEQFF.

This chain uses TRBV5-1 with TRBJ2-7, with D maybe TRBD2 (6 bases). V was clipped by 4 bases and J by 1 base, with 12 bases between them. Germline CDR1 SGHRS, CDR2 YFSETQ. The CDR3 length is 14 residues. The CDR3 DNA is TGCGCCAGCAGCGGGCGGGGAAATTCCTACGAGCAGTACTTC. It yields the protein CASSGRGNSYEQYF.

The chain employs TRBV11-3 and TRBJ2-1, with 14 bases identical to TRBD2. V was clipped by 1 base and J by 8 bases; unmatched bases: 10. CDR3 length: 18 amino acids. The V gene's germline CDR1 is SGHNT and CDR2 YENEEA. CDR3 coding DNA: TGTGCCAGCAGCTTAGGCCTATCGACTAGCGGGAGGGGGGATGAGCAGTTCTTC. This sequence encodes CASSLGLSTSGRGDEQFF.

This clone showed up just a few times. This chain links TRBV6-1 with TRBJ1-1; a weak D match, TRBD1 (5 bases). Germline CDR1 and CDR2: MNHNS and SASEGT. The CDR3 totals 13 residues. Deletions cut 4 bases from V and 8 bases from J, with 14 bases between. CDR3 nucleotide sequence: TGTGCCAGCAGTGCAGGGCCAGCTGTGGAAGCTTTCTTT. Translated, it gives CASSAGPAVEAFF.

The CDR3 nucleotides read TGCGCCAGCAGCTTGGCCGGTAGCGGGTTCTCCTACGAGCAGTACTTC. As protein: CASSLAGSGFSYEQYF. The rearrangement uses TRBV5-1 and TRBJ2-7, with TRBD2 matching 7 bases. J gave up 0 bases and V 0 bases, and 6 bases lay outside the gene matches. From germline, CDR1 is SGHRS and CDR2 YFSETQ. The CDR3 runs 16 residues. Full variable domain (remainder filled in from reference TRBV5-1 and TRBJ2-7): KAGVTQTPRYLIKTRGQQVTLSCSPISGHRSVSWYQQTPGQGLQFLFEYFSETQRNKGNFPGRFSGRQFSNSRSEMNVSTLELGDSALYLCASSLAGSGFSYEQYFGPGTRLTVT.

V gene TRBV7-8 combines with J gene TRBJ2-2, with 10 bases fitting TRBD2. Germline values: CDR1 SGHVS, CDR2 FQNEAQ. Trimming cost V 6 bases and J 4 bases; bases outside gene matches: 5. The CDR3 totals 15 residues. The CDR3 coding sequence is TGTGCCAGCAGGGAACTAGCGGGGAGCACCGGGGAGCTGTTTTTT. Its translation: CASRELAGSTGELFF.

The chain joins TRBV15 to TRBJ2-1; weak D call: TRBD2 (5 bases). CDR1 is LNHNV and CDR2 is YYDKDF in the germline V gene (reference sequence). The CDR3 spans 13 residues. V gave up 1 base and J gave up 9 bases, with 10 bases separating them. The CDR3 loop reads CATSRVGSPEQFF. CDR3 bases: TGTGCCACCAGCAGAGTAGGGAGCCCTGAGCAGTTCTTC.

This sequence joins TRBV25-1 and TRBJ2-7, with 7 bases that match TRBD1. J gave up 1 base and V 6 bases, and 6 bases lay outside the gene matches. Germline assignment: CDR1 MGHDK and CDR2 SYGVNS. The CDR3 is 14 residues long. In nucleotides, the CDR3 is TGTGCCAGCAGACCACCGGGACAGTCCTACGAGCAGTACTTC. Protein: CASRPPGQSYEQYF.

The chain joins TRBV6-5 to TRBJ2-5; D remains unclear. This CDR3 contains 15 residues. V lost 3 bases and J lost 4, with 15 bases in between. CDR1 is MNHEY and CDR2 is SVGAGI in the germline V gene. The DNA for the CDR3 is TGTGCCAGCAGTTATGCCAATGATGCGCGAGAGACCCAGTACTTC. Its protein is CASSYANDARETQYF.

The chain employs TRBV5-1 and TRBJ2-1; no reliable D call. Trimming cost V 7 bases and J 1 base, with 9 bases left between them. Germline V CDR1 and CDR2: SGHRS, YFSETQ. The CDR3 spans 13 residues. The CDR3 here is CASLEPSYNEQFF. The CDR3 DNA reads as TGCGCCAGCCTAGAACCTTCCTACAATGAGCAGTTCTTC.

In this sample, this clone turned up once. CDR3 in DNA: TGTGCCAGTAGTGAAGACACAAGCTATGGCTACACCTTC. This encodes CASSEDTSYGYTF. This rearrangement joins TRBV19 to TRBJ1-2; unclear D gene. Trimming pared 5 bases from V and 4 bases from J, leaving 11 bases between. From germline, CDR1 is LNHDA and CDR2 SQIVND (reference sequence). The CDR3 is made up of 13 amino acids.

The V and J genes are TRBV7-9 and TRBJ2-7; 11 bases map to TRBD1. This CDR3 has 15 residues. The junction had 6 bases not matched to a gene; V was cut back by 4 bases and J by 4 bases. From germline, CDR1 is SEHNR and CDR2 FQNEAQ (reference sequence). Here the CDR3 reads CASSSPGQGGYEQYF. In DNA form, the CDR3 reads TGTGCCAGCAGCTCCCCGGGACAGGGGGGTTACGAGCAGTACTTC.

This clone was observed once. The junction differs from germline at one of its ends, possibly a read error. The chain joins TRBV25-1 to TRBJ1-2, with D perhaps matching TRBD1 (5 bases). CDR1 and CDR2 from the germline V gene are MGHDK and SYGVNS. CDR3 length: 15 residues. CDR3 nucleotide sequence: TGTGCCGGCAGTCGGGCGGGGGTGACTAACTATGGCTACACCTTC. Amino acids: CAGSRAGVTNYGYTF.

V gene TRBV19 combines with J gene TRBJ2-5; tentative D call: TRBD1 (5 bases). The J call may be in error: the DNA end matches TRBJ2-7 better. The CDR3 runs 12 residues. CDR1 is LNHDA, CDR2 SQIVND, per germline (reference sequence). CDR3 residues: CATAQGEYEQYF. CDR3 DNA sequence: TGTGCCACCGCCCAGGGCGAGTACGAGCAGTACTTC.

This clone was recorded a few times. V gene TRBV5-1 combines with J gene TRBJ1-2; D is ambiguous. CDR1 and CDR2 from the germline V gene are SGHRS and YFSETQ. The CDR3 length is 13 residues. V gave up 0 bases and J gave up 10 bases, with 13 bases separating them. The CDR3 coding sequence is TGCGCCAGCAGCTTGGGGGGAGCGGACGACTACACCTTC. Its translation: CASSLGGADDYTF.

The chain links TRBV2 to TRBJ2-1, with D possibly being TRBD2 (6 bases). CDR3 length equals 14 residues. CDR1 SNHLY and CDR2 FYNNEI come from the germline V gene. V was pared by 10 bases and J by 4 bases, with 17 bases between. The DNA of the CDR3 is TGTGCCACGGAAGGTAGCGGATATTACAATGAGCAGTTCTTC. This encodes CATEGSGYYNEQFF. The whole variable domain, remainder taken from reference TRBV2 and TRBJ2-1, is EPEVTQTPSHQVTQMGQEVILRCVPISNHLYFYWYRQILGQKVEFLVSFYNNEISEKSEIFDDQFSVERPDGSNFTLKIRSTKLEDSAMYFCATEGSGYYNEQFFGPGTRLTVL.

This chain links TRBV28 with TRBJ1-5; D is unclear. CDR3 length: 14 residues. CDR1 and CDR2 (germline): MDHEN, SYDVKM. Trimming removed 6 bases from V and 4 bases from J, with 13 bases in between. CDR3 sequence (DNA): TGTGCCAGCAGGCCCTTGGGCGGGAATCAGCCCCAGCATTTT. Protein product: CASRPLGGNQPQHF.

This chain connects TRBV2 to TRBJ2-7; 7 bases align to TRBD1. The CDR3 consists of 15 residues. CDR1 and CDR2 (germline): SNHLY, FYNNEI. V trimming: 5 bases; J trimming: 5 bases; junction bases outside the gene matches: 12. CDR3 loop: CASSPRPGGRNEQYF. In DNA, the CDR3 is TGTGCCAGCAGTCCCAGACCAGGGGGTAGAAACGAGCAGTACTTC.

This chain joins TRBV5-1 and TRBJ1-1; D gene uncertain. The CDR3 length is 15 residues. Trimming took 4 bases from V and 0 from J, leaving 13 bases between them. The germline gives CDR1 SGHRS, CDR2 YFSETQ. This chain's CDR3 is CASSPGFGLNTEAFF. Written as DNA, the CDR3 is TGCGCCAGCAGCCCGGGGTTCGGACTGAACACTGAAGCTTTCTTT.

This clone occurred a few times. The CDR3 nucleotides read TGCAGCGCCAAAAGGCGGGAGGACACTGAAGCTTTCTTT. Its translation is CSAKRREDTEAFF. The V call is TRBV29-1, the J call TRBJ1-1; D is ambiguous. The germline V gene encodes CDR1 SQVTM and CDR2 ANQGSEA. The CDR3 loop spans 13 amino acids. V lost 7 bases, J lost 3 bases, and 15 bases lay in between.

The sample holds one count of this clone. The CDR3 is CASSAHRGGNYGYTF. CDR3 in DNA: TGTGCCAGCAGCGCACACAGGGGGGGCAACTATGGCTACACCTTC. This chain connects TRBV9 to TRBJ1-2; TRBD1 matches 8 bases. V was clipped by 3 bases and J by 2 bases; unmatched bases: 6. The CDR3 consists of 15 residues. Germline-derived CDR1 and CDR2 are SGDLS and YYNGEE.

The genes are TRBV5-1 and TRBJ2-1, with TRBD2 identical over 11 bases. The ends lost 0 bases at V and 3 bases at J; junction bases unmatched: 5. There are 17 residues in the CDR3. Germline CDR1 reads SGHRS; CDR2 reads YFSETQ. The CDR3 region is CASSLGPSGGIYNEQFF. CDR3 sequence (DNA): TGCGCCAGCAGCTTGGGGCCTAGCGGGGGGATCTACAATGAGCAGTTCTTC.

The rearrangement joins TRBV7-9 to TRBJ1-5, with TRBD1 identical over 7 bases. The CDR3 spans 15 residues. Germline values: CDR1 SEHNR, CDR2 FQNEAQ (reference sequence). The V and J ends lost 6 bases and 1 base, in that order; junction bases with no gene match: 6. CDR3 in DNA: TGTGCCAGCAGTCCGACAGGGTTGAGCAATCAGCCCCAGCATTTT. Amino acid sequence: CASSPTGLSNQPQHF. The complete variable domain, with remaining parts taken from reference TRBV7-9 and TRBJ1-5, reads DTGVSQNPRHKITKRGQNVTFRCDPISEHNRLYWYRQTLGQGPEFLTYFQNEAQLEKSRLLSDRFSAERPKGSFSTLEIQRTEQGDSAMYLCASSPTGLSNQPQHFGDGTRLSIL.

The chain employs TRBV6-1 and TRBJ2-3; D possibly corresponds to TRBD2 (6 bases). Trimming took 6 bases from V and 2 from J, leaving 12 bases between them. The CDR3 is 14 amino acids. Germline CDR1 and CDR2: MNHNS and SASEGT. CDR3 region: CASRPREFTDTQYF. The DNA for the CDR3 is TGTGCCAGCAGGCCTCGGGAGTTCACAGATACGCAGTATTTT.

The chain joins TRBV19 to TRBJ1-2; a weak D match, TRBD1 (6 bases). V gave up 5 bases and J gave up 7 bases, with 8 bases separating them. CDR1 LNHDA and CDR2 SQIVND come from the germline V gene (reference sequence). The CDR3 extends over 11 amino acids. CDR3 amino acids: CASSSRGGYTF. CDR3 bases: TGTGCCAGTAGTTCCAGGGGTGGCTACACCTTC.

The chain has TRBV5-5 and TRBJ1-4, with TRBD1 as a possible D gene (6 bases). The CDR3 extends over 12 amino acids. Germline V gene sequence: CDR1 SGHKS, CDR2 YYEKEE (reference sequence). V was cut by 4 bases and J by 8 bases, with 9 bases left in between. The chain's CDR3 is CASSTQGEKLFF. CDR3 coding DNA: TGTGCCAGCAGCACCCAGGGGGAAAAACTGTTTTTT.

The chain is built from TRBV6-5 and TRBJ2-5; 12 bases agree with TRBD2. Germline V gene data show CDR1 as MNHEY and CDR2 as SVGAGI. Trimming at V came to 5 bases and at J to 4 bases, leaving 5 bases not matched to a gene. The CDR3 is 15 residues long. CDR3 bases: TGTGCCAGCAGTCCTAGCGGGAGGGCAAGAGAGACCCAGTACTTC. It translates to CASSPSGRARETQYF.

The J gene is TRBJ1-5, the V gene TRBV18; 8 bases are shared with TRBD1. The length of the CDR3 is 15 residues. Germline V gene data show CDR1 as KGHSH and CDR2 as LQKENI. V gave up 3 bases and J gave up 6 bases; unmatched junction bases: 7. CDR3 protein: CASSPSRGLTQPQHF. CDR3 DNA sequence: TGTGCCAGCTCACCGTCCAGGGGGCTGACTCAGCCCCAGCATTTT.